This TCR beta chain was retrieved from a study of vaccination and CD4 T cells after COVID-19. For the study at large: Cellular stimulation was performed using overlapping spike peptides derived from SARS-CoV-2, HCoV-NL63, HCoV-OC43 and HCoV-229E.

Germline CDR1 and CDR2: MNHNS and SASEGT. The ends lost 1 base at V and 8 bases at J; junction bases unmatched: 9. This CDR3 has 16 residues. Treatment of the sample: roughly 11-day PBMC culture with coronavirus spike peptide pools or control peptides (ViraFEST assay). During the years 2011-2018, before the COVID-19 pandemic, the unexposed donor's CD4+ T cells were collected. Wells that each held a few million PBMCs were cultured with roughly 9.8 IU/ml IL-2 and roughly 10 ug/ml peptide pools. Notes on this clonotype: No antigen is known for it.

An Oncomine TCR Beta short-read assay was used to sequence the DNA from cultured CD4+ T cells. TCRdb called the PCR reads again in MiXCR, with one record for every CDR3 protein. This table holds around 9,000 distinct CDR3 sequences, about a third found once. This clonotype was obtained from a human donor in good health. Sequences were obtained from CD4+ T cells from blood, cultured in vitro. The chain is built from TRBV6-1 and TRBJ1-3, with 9 bases matching TRBD1. The CDR3 reads CASSEGGTGRLDTIYF. In DNA form, the CDR3 reads TGTGCCAGCAGTGAAGGAGGGACAGGGCGGTTGGACACCATATATTTT.